This T cell receptor (beta chain) was sequenced in a study of CD8 T cells in ankylosing spondylitis (dated by TCRdb to the late 2010s). General notes on the study: To find TCR variants linked to disease, the study profiled T cell receptor beta repertoires in ankylosing spondylitis patients and healthy donors. The whole study cohort included over 85 healthy donors and 25 ankylosing spondylitis patients. Peripheral blood was sampled, and synovial fluid was additionally collected from ankylosing spondylitis patients.

This clonotype was detected a few times. The antigen it recognizes is unknown. Base qualities are not recorded, but no much larger clone differs from it by a single base. Overall results and qualifications from the work: In peripheral blood, the disease-linked clones were found at relatively low frequencies and had a CD8+ phenotype. According to the report, matched synovial fluid samples from ankylosing spondylitis patients were significantly enriched for the disease-linked clones. Some TCR beta motif variants had previously been reported in synovial fluid and blood of reactive arthritis patients, which suggested common disease-initiation mechanisms. Blood from ankylosing spondylitis patients appeared to be characterized by a TCR beta motif made up of eight highly homologous amino acid variants.

The instrument was an Illumina HiSeq 2500. Quantitative 5'-RACE with molecular barcodes was used to prepare TCR beta libraries. On the authors' methods: To identify disease-linked TCR variants, a new computational method was used, one built on a probabilistic model of VDJ rearrangement. Using fastp at Q25 and MiXCR, TCRdb reprocessed the public reads and kept productive beta chains. Rows with a matching CDR3 protein are joined into one entry that keeps the most common DNA and genes. The V and J calls were not made by the authors but by TCRdb's processing. Within this sample are approximately 500,000 distinct CDR3 sequences, with roughly 12% of them counted one time only. Under 7.5% of the sample lies in the top ten. Deletion took 5 bases off V and 1 base off J, with a span of 8 bases between the germline ends. The CDR3 numbers 13 residues from cysteine through phenylalanine. The retained sequence is limited to the CDR3, 39 bases, with the frame set at the first base. The germline V gene encodes CDR1 SEHNR and CDR2 FQNEAQ (reference sequence).

This receptor was identified in a male donor with ankylosing spondylitis. The chain is assembled from TRBV7-9 and TRBJ1-2; possibly the D gene is TRBD1, per 6 matching bases. Material for sequencing was blood, either unsorted or a sorted T cell fraction (not recorded which). The encoded CDR3 is CASSRDNNYGYTF. The nucleotide sequence is given as TGTGCCAGCAGCCGGGACAATAACTATGGCTACACCTTC.